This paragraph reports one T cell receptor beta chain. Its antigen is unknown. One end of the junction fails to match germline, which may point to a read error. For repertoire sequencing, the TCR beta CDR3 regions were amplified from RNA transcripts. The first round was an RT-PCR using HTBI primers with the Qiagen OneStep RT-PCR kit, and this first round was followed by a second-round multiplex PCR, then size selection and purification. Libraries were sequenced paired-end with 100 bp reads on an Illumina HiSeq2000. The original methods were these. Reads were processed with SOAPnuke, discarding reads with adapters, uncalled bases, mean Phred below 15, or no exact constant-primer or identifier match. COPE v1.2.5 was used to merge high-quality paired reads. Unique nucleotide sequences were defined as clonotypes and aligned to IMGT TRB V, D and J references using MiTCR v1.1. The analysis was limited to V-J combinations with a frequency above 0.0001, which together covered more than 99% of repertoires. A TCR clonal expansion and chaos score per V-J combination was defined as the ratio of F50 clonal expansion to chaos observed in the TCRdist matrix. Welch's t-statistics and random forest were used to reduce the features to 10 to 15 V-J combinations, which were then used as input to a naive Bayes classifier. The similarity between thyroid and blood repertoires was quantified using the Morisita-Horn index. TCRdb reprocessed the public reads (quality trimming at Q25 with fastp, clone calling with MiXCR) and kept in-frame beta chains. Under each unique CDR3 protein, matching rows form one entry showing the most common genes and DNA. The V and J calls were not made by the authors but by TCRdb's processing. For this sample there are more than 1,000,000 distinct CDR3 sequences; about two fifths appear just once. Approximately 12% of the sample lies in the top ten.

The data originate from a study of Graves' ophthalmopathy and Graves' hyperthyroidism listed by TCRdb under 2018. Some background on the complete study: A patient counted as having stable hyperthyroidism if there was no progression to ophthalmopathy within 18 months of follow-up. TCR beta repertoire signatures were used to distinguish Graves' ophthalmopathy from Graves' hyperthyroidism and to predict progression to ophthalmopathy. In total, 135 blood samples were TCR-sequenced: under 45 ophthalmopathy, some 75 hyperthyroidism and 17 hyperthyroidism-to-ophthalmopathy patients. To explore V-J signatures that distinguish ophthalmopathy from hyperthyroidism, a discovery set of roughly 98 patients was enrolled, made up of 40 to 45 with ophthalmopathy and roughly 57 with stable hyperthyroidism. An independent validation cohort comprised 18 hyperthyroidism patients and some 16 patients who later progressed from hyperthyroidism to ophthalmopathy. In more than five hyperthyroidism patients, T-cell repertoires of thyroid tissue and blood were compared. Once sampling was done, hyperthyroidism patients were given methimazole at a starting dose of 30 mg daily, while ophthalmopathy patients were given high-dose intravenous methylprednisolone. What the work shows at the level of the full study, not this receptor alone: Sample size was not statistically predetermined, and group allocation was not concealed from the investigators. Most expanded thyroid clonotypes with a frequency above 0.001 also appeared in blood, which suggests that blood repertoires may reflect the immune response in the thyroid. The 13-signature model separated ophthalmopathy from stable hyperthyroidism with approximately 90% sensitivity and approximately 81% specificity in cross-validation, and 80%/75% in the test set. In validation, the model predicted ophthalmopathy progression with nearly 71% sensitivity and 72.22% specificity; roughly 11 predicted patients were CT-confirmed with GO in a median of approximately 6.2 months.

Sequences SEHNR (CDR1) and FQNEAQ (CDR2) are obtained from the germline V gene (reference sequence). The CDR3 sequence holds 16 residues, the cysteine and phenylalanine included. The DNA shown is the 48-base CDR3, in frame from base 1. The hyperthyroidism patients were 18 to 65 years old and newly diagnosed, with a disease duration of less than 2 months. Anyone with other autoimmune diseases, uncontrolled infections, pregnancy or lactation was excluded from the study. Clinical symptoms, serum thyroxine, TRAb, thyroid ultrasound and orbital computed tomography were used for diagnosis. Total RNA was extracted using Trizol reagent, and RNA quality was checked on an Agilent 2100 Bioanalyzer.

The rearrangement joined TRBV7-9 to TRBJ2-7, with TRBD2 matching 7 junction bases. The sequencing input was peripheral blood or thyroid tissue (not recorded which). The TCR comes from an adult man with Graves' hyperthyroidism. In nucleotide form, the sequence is TGCGCCAGCAGCCACGCCGTGGGGAGGGTCGGGTACGAGCAGTACTTC. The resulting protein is CASSHAVGRVGYEQYF.